The clone carrying this T cell receptor (beta chain) was seen a few times. The CDR3 consists of 13 residues. V gave up 3 bases and J gave up 6 bases; unmatched junction bases: 5. Per the germline V gene, CDR1 is GTSNPN and CDR2 is SVGIG (reference sequence). This record comes from a study of T cell changes during pregnancy in multiple sclerosis. Here immunoSEQ multiplex PCR was the method, and the copy in TCRdb shows in-frame clones only, minus some. The sample lists about 100,000 clones; about 90% were seen once. This receptor was taken from a female donor with multiple sclerosis, enrolled in a pregnancy study. The gene calls are TRBV30 and TRBJ1-1; 9 bases are a match to TRBD1. The sequenced sample was peripheral blood, obtained after pregnancy. The CDR3 sequence is CAWSRDREAEAFF. The CDR3, as DNA: TGTGCCTGGAGCCGGGACAGGGAGGCTGAAGCTTTCTTT.